This T cell receptor (beta chain) was sequenced for a study of sequential checkpoint blockade in melanoma. This clone was observed a handful of times. Regarding treatment: randomized to nivolumab then ipilimumab (arm A) or the reverse (arm B). Clones were sequenced by immunoSEQ multiplex PCR, and TCRdb holds only the in-frame ones, with some missing. The sample has about 3,500 clones, 15% to 20% seen once; the top ten hold about 15%. Here the sequenced sample was tumor tissue (inferred from file names), taken from a patient given nivolumab and ipilimumab in sequence. The sequence was obtained from a human donor with melanoma.

The CDR3 DNA reads as TGCGCCAGCAGCCAAGATCGACTACAGCCCCAGCATTTT. Its translation is CASSQDRLQPQHF. The rearrangement joins TRBV4-1 to TRBJ1-5; D call uncertain. This CDR3 spans 13 amino acids. The germline V gene has CDR1 MGHRA and CDR2 YSYEKL. With 0 bases removed from V and 7 bases from J, the gap between germline ends came to 7 bases.